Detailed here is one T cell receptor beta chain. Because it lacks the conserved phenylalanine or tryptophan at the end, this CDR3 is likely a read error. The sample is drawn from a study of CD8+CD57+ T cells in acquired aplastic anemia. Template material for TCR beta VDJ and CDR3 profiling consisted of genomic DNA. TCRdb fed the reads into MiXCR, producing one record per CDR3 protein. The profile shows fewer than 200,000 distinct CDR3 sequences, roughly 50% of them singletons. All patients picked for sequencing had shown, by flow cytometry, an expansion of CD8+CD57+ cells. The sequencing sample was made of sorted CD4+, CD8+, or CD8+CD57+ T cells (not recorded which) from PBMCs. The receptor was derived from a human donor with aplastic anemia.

The DNA for the CDR3 is TGTGCCAGCAGCTTTGGACTAGCGTTTGAGCAGTACCTC. Translated, it gives CASSFGLAFEQYL. V gene TRBV7-2 combines with J gene TRBJ2-7; TRBD2 matches 9 bases. With V trimmed by 3 bases and J by 7 bases, 4 bases remained unmatched. Germline assignment: CDR1 SGHTA and CDR2 FQGNSA. The CDR3 loop spans 13 amino acids.